These 32 T cell receptor beta chains were all obtained from the same sample, sequenced in a study of blood T cell repertoires in COVID-19. The method was immunoSEQ multiplex PCR; TCRdb's version includes in-frame clones alone and lacks a portion of them. The data contain around 150,000 clones, approximately 80% of them singletons. Sequencing was done on a sample of peripheral blood. These receptors were obtained from a human donor in a cohort sampled during active COVID-19.

V is TRBV2 and J is TRBJ2-3, with TRBD2 matching 8 bases. Per germline, CDR1 SNHLY and CDR2 FYNNEI. V lost 6 bases, J lost 4 bases, and 15 bases stayed unmatched. The CDR3 is 17 residues long. CDR3 nucleotide sequence: TGTGCCAGCAGACCCCTGGCGGGGGGTAGATATGCAGATACGCAGTATTTT. Translation: CASRPLAGGRYADTQYF.

This clone was seen more than once but under ten times. The gene calls are TRBV18 and TRBJ2-7, with 8 bases fitting TRBD1. Germline CDR1 KGHSH, CDR2 LQKENI. CDR3 length: 13 residues. Losses at the gene ends were 2 bases for V and 6 bases for J; bases not matched to a gene: 3. The CDR3 DNA follows: TGTGCCAGCTCACCAAAACAGGGGGGCGAGCAGTACTTC. This codes for CASSPKQGGEQYF.

CDR3 amino acids: CASNRGTTNTEAFF. The CDR3, as DNA: TGTGCCAGCAATCGGGGAACTACGAACACTGAAGCTTTCTTT. This sequence joins TRBV2 and TRBJ1-1; D is undetermined. The germline CDR1 and CDR2 sequences are SNHLY and FYNNEI. V dropped 7 bases and J dropped 1 base, with 13 bases sitting between them. This CDR3 has 14 amino acids.

This clone was seen more than once but under ten times. CDR3 in amino acids: CASSLSGWDTEAFF. The CDR3 DNA is TGTGCCAGCAGCCTATCGGGTTGGGACACTGAAGCTTTCTTT. V usage is TRBV5-8 and J usage is TRBJ1-1; D is unresolved. CDR3 length equals 14 residues. Trimming took 4 bases from V and 3 from J, leaving 13 bases between them. Per the germline V gene, CDR1 is SGHTS and CDR2 is YDEGEE.

The V call is TRBV30, the J call TRBJ1-4, with D perhaps matching TRBD1 (5 bases). The CDR3 runs 13 residues. The V end lost 7 bases, the J end lost 7 bases, and 16 bases lay between the germline ends. CDR1 and CDR2 from the germline V gene are GTSNPN and SVGIG (reference sequence). CDR3: CASLGGDGEKLFF. In DNA, the CDR3 is TGTGCCTCCTTGGGGGGGGATGGTGAAAAACTGTTTTTT. Based on the CDR3 plus reference TRBV30 and TRBJ1-4, the full variable domain is SQTIHQWPATLVQPVGSPLSLECTVEGTSNPNLYWYRQAAGRGLQLLFYSVGIGQISSEVPQNLSASRPQDRQFILSSKKLLLSDSGFYLCASLGGDGEKLFFGSGTQLSVL.

This sequence joins TRBV7-8 and TRBJ2-7, with 7 nucleotides matching TRBD1. J lost 5 bases, V lost 1 base, and 8 bases had no gene match. In germline, CDR1 is SGHVS, CDR2 FQNEAQ. The CDR3 contains 15 residues. CDR3 nucleotide sequence: TGTGCCAGCAGCTTAGAGTCCAGGGGGTGGGACGAGCAGTACTTC. Translation gives CASSLESRGWDEQYF.

The rearrangement links TRBV24-1 to TRBJ2-2, with D uncertain. CDR3 length equals 15 residues. V dropped 3 bases and J dropped 5 bases, with 12 bases sitting between them. Germline V gene data show CDR1 as KGHDR and CDR2 as SFDVKD. The CDR3 loop reads CATSDPARLTGELFF. The CDR3 coding sequence is TGTGCCACCAGTGATCCCGCGAGGCTAACCGGGGAGCTGTTTTTT.

This chain connects TRBV6-6 to TRBJ2-1; the match to TRBD2 covers 10 bases. The CDR3 has 13 amino acids. The ends lost 7 bases at V and 9 bases at J; junction bases unmatched: 6. The germline CDR1 and CDR2 sequences are MNHNY and SVGAGI (reference sequence). The CDR3 DNA sequence: TGTGCCAGCACCGGACTAGCGGAGGGTGAGCAGTTCTTC. Protein sequence: CASTGLAEGEQFF.

The rearrangement joins TRBV4-1 to TRBJ2-7; TRBD1 agrees at 7 bases. The CDR3 spans 16 residues. V shed 4 bases, J shed 1 base, and the junction held 10 bases outside the gene matches. In germline, CDR1 is MGHRA, CDR2 YSYEKL. CDR3 nucleotides: TGCGCCAGCAGCCCCTTGACCCGGGACAGATCCTACGAGCAGTACTTC. Its translation is CASSPLTRDRSYEQYF.

The rearrangement uses TRBV5-6 and TRBJ2-7, with 7 positions matching TRBD1. This CDR3 contains 15 residues. Per the germline V gene, CDR1 is SGHDT and CDR2 is YYEEEE. After removal of 3 bases from V and 5 bases from J, the junction contained 11 bases not matched to a gene. The CDR3 here is CASSYRGLKTNEQYF. The CDR3, as DNA: TGTGCCAGCAGCTACAGGGGCCTAAAGACGAACGAGCAGTACTTC.

The V gene is TRBV27, the J gene TRBJ2-7; weak D call: TRBD1 (6 bases). Germline CDR1 reads MNHEY; CDR2 reads SMNVEV (reference sequence). The CDR3 contains 14 residues. Trimming took off 5 bases at V and 2 bases at J, with 13 bases between the two ends. CDR3 nucleotides: TGTGCCAGCAGTCCGAGCAGACAGGCCTACGAGCAGTACTTC. It translates to CASSPSRQAYEQYF.

The chain combines TRBV2 with TRBJ1-2, with D maybe TRBD1 (5 bases). Germline CDR1 SNHLY, CDR2 FYNNEI. V gave up 4 bases and J gave up 3 bases, with 12 bases separating them. The CDR3 runs to 14 residues. For the CDR3, the DNA is TGTGCCAGCAGTGCGCAGGGAAGTGACTATGGCTACACCTTC. This sequence encodes CASSAQGSDYGYTF.

The genes are TRBV19 and TRBJ2-1; maybe TRBD1 (6 bases). Germline loops: CDR1 LNHDA, CDR2 SQIVND (reference sequence). V dropped 11 bases and J dropped 0 bases, with 17 bases sitting between them. The CDR3 is made up of 15 amino acids. The CDR3 nucleotides read TGTGCCGTCCAACGGGACACGAGCTCCTACAATGAGCAGTTCTTC. Translation: CAVQRDTSSYNEQFF.

V gene TRBV6-2 or TRBV6-3 combines with J gene TRBJ2-2; 9 bases match TRBD2. This CDR3 spans 18 amino acids. The germline V gene encodes CDR1 MNHEY and CDR2 SVGEGT. V lost 2 bases and J lost 6; bases outside the gene matches: 13. The CDR3 here is CASSYPWSRGGNAGELFF. The CDR3 DNA reads as TGTGCCAGCAGTTACCCGTGGTCGCGGGGGGGTAACGCCGGGGAGCTGTTTTTT.

This clone was seen only once. The chain uses TRBV5-6 and TRBJ1-6; possibly TRBD1 for D (6 bases). Germline V gene data show CDR1 as SGHDT and CDR2 as YYEEEE. The CDR3 sequence is 14 residues long. The V end was cut by 3 bases, the J end by 11 bases, with 15 bases between. The CDR3 region is CASSSGAWEAPLHF. CDR3 nucleotide sequence: TGTGCCAGCAGCTCAGGGGCTTGGGAAGCACCCCTCCACTTT. The entire variable domain, with the rest obtained from reference TRBV5-6 and TRBJ1-6, is as follows: DAGVTQSPTHLIKTRGQQVTLRCSPKSGHDTVSWYQQALGQGPQFIFQYYEEEERQRGNFPDRFSGHQFPNYSSELNVNALLLGDSALYLCASSSGAWEAPLHFGNGTRLTVT.

The rearrangement uses TRBV7-9 and TRBJ1-6; D may be TRBD1 (5 bases). Trimming took off 8 bases at V and 8 bases at J, with 16 bases between the two ends. CDR1 is SEHNR, CDR2 FQNEAQ, per germline (reference sequence). The CDR3 runs to 14 residues. CDR3 residues: CASDLSGGDSPLHF. Written as DNA, the CDR3 is TGTGCCAGCGACCTCTCGGGGGGAGATTCACCCCTCCACTTT.

The chain recombines TRBV10-1 with TRBJ1-6; D gene ambiguous. Between the trimmed V and J ends, which lost 3 bases and 7 bases, there was a span of 10 bases. This CDR3 is built from 14 residues. CDR1 is WNHNN and CDR2 is SYGVQD in the germline V gene (reference sequence). The CDR3 spells CASSDGRTNSPLHF. The CDR3 region has the DNA TGCGCCAGCAGTGATGGGAGAACGAATTCACCCCTCCACTTT.

This clone was seen a single time. V and J are TRBV3-1 (or the pseudogene TRBV3-2) and TRBJ1-1, with D uncertain. The germline V and J ends were trimmed by 5 bases and 1 base, with 11 bases remaining between them. The CDR3 is 14 residues long. Germline assignment: CDR1 LGHDT and CDR2 YNNKEL (reference sequence). CDR3 coding DNA: TGTGCCAGCAGCTCCCGGGAGTGGAACACTGAAGCTTTCTTT. This codes for CASSSREWNTEAFF.

The V call is TRBV6-6, the J call TRBJ2-7; 14 nucleotides agree with TRBD2. The CDR3 extends over 17 amino acids. Germline CDR1 and CDR2: MNHNY and SVGAGI (reference sequence). Trimming at V came to 5 bases and at J to 0 bases, leaving 6 bases not matched to a gene. This chain's CDR3 is CASSRTSGGLNSYEQYF. DNA of the CDR3: TGTGCCAGCAGTCGGACTAGCGGGGGGCTCAACTCCTACGAGCAGTACTTC.

J is TRBJ2-1 and V is TRBV4-1, with 15 nucleotides matching TRBD2. CDR3 length: 18 amino acids. Unmatched junction bases numbered 7, after V lost 2 bases and J lost 5 bases. Looked up from germline, CDR1 is MGHRA and CDR2 is YSYEKL. The CDR3 DNA follows: TGCGCCAGCAGCCAAACTCAGGGGACTAGCGGGAGGAACAATGAGCAGTTCTTC. This encodes CASSQTQGTSGRNNEQFF.

The V gene is TRBV4-3, the J gene TRBJ1-1; a weak D match, TRBD1 (6 bases). Germline V CDR1 and CDR2: LGHNA, YSLEER. The V gene lost 0 bases and the J gene lost 1 base, with 12 bases spanning the gap. This CDR3 region has 16 residues. The CDR3: CASSQDGGSENTEAFF. The CDR3 DNA is TGCGCCAGCAGCCAAGATGGGGGCTCCGAGAACACTGAAGCTTTCTTT.

The chain uses TRBV4-1 and TRBJ1-3; D not resolved. Germline V CDR1 and CDR2: MGHRA, YSYEKL. V was trimmed by 1 base and J by 4 bases, leaving 11 bases between them. This CDR3 is built from 15 residues. The CDR3 DNA sequence: TGCGCCAGCAGCCAAGGTGCGGCAGACGGAAACACCATATATTTT. It yields the protein CASSQGAADGNTIYF.

This clone was seen once. This chain joins TRBV5-1 and TRBJ1-1; the match to TRBD1 covers 8 bases. Germline V gene lookup returns CDR1 SGHRS and CDR2 YFSETQ. This CDR3 spans 14 amino acids. Unmatched junction bases numbered 2, after V lost 4 bases and J lost 0 bases. The CDR3 bases are TGCGCCAGCAGCATGGGACAGGTGAACACTGAAGCTTTCTTT. It codes for CASSMGQVNTEAFF.

The rearrangement links TRBV6-2 or TRBV6-3 to TRBJ1-5; maybe TRBD1 (5 bases). The CDR3 totals 16 residues. The V gene's germline CDR1 is MNHEY and CDR2 SVGEGT. Trimming left V 0 bases short and J 1 base short, with 10 bases between. The DNA of the CDR3 is TGTGCCAGCAGTTACTCTTACAGGATAAGCAATCAGCCCCAGCATTTT. Its translation: CASSYSYRISNQPQHF.

This clone was observed at least ten times. CDR3 DNA sequence: TGTGCCTGGAGTGAACATTCCCATCAGCCCCAGCATTTT. Its translation: CAWSEHSHQPQHF. This sequence joins TRBV30 and TRBJ1-5; D remains unclear. V lost 1 base and J lost 5, with 9 bases in between. This CDR3 has 13 amino acids. In germline, CDR1 is GTSNPN, CDR2 SVGIG (reference sequence).

This clone was counted once. The rearrangement uses TRBV19 and TRBJ2-7; 7 positions agree with TRBD2. This CDR3 contains 15 residues. Germline CDR1 and CDR2: LNHDA and SQIVND (reference sequence). With 6 bases clipped from V and 6 bases from J, the junction kept 14 bases outside the gene matches. The CDR3 DNA is TGTGCCAGTAGCCCCGCGGTGGCTAGCGGTTTCGAGCAGTACTTC. This gives the protein CASSPAVASGFEQYF.

The chain combines TRBV19 with TRBJ1-5, with 9 bases aligning to TRBD1. J was trimmed by 8 bases and V by 6 bases; bases with no gene match: 11. Germline-derived CDR1 and CDR2 are LNHDA and SQIVND (reference sequence). The CDR3 runs to 15 residues. CDR3 region: CASRLGQGFLEPQHF. The CDR3 region has the DNA TGTGCCAGTAGACTCGGACAGGGGTTTTTGGAGCCCCAGCATTTT.

This clone was recorded once. J is TRBJ2-7 and V is TRBV11-2, with D tentatively TRBD2 (5 bases). There are 12 residues in the CDR3. Germline CDR1 and CDR2: SGHAT and FQNNGV. Trimming cost V 8 bases and J 0 bases, with 8 bases left between them. CDR3 sequence: CASAGSSYEQYF. In DNA, the CDR3 is TGTGCCAGCGCTGGGAGCTCCTACGAGCAGTACTTC.

The chain recombines TRBV9 with TRBJ2-3, with D possibly TRBD2 on 5 matching bases. Trimming removed 0 bases from V and 10 bases from J, with 18 bases in between. This CDR3 has 15 amino acids. Germline V CDR1 and CDR2: SGDLS, YYNGEE. The CDR3 DNA reads TGTGCCAGCAGCGTAGTCGGCCCGGACTCGGGGTCGCAGTATTTT. Protein product: CASSVVGPDSGSQYF. The variable domain in full, with the rest retrieved from reference TRBV9 and TRBJ2-3, is DSGVTQTPKHLITATGQRVTLRCSPRSGDLSVYWYQQSLDQGLQFLIQYYNGEERAKGNILERFSAQQFPDLHSELNLSSLELGDSALYFCASSVVGPDSGSQYFGPGTRLTVL.

The chain is built from TRBV4-3 and TRBJ1-2; 7 bases align to TRBD1. CDR1 and CDR2 from the germline V gene are LGHNA and YSLEER. CDR3 length: 17 residues. J was trimmed by 3 bases and V by 0 bases; bases with no gene match: 10. This CDR3 is CASSQDRVQGQDYGYTF. The CDR3, as DNA: TGCGCCAGCAGCCAAGATAGGGTCCAAGGACAGGACTATGGCTACACCTTC.

The J gene is TRBJ2-1, the V gene TRBV7-2, with 10 bases fitting TRBD2. V was pared by 1 base and J by 4 bases, with 1 base of the junction left unmatched. The CDR3 is 15 amino acids. The germline V gene has CDR1 SGHTA and CDR2 FQGNSA. CDR3 DNA sequence: TGTGCCAGCAGCTTAGGGACTAGCGGATACAATGAGCAGTTCTTC. Translating it yields CASSLGTSGYNEQFF.

The V gene is TRBV10-1, the J gene TRBJ2-3; a possible D gene is TRBD1 (6 bases). This CDR3 contains 14 residues. Trimming took off 6 bases at V and 1 base at J, with 11 bases between the two ends. CDR1 is WNHNN, CDR2 SYGVQD, per germline (reference sequence). This CDR3 is CASSDRRGTDTQYF. The CDR3 bases are TGCGCCAGCAGCGACAGGCGTGGCACAGATACGCAGTATTTT.